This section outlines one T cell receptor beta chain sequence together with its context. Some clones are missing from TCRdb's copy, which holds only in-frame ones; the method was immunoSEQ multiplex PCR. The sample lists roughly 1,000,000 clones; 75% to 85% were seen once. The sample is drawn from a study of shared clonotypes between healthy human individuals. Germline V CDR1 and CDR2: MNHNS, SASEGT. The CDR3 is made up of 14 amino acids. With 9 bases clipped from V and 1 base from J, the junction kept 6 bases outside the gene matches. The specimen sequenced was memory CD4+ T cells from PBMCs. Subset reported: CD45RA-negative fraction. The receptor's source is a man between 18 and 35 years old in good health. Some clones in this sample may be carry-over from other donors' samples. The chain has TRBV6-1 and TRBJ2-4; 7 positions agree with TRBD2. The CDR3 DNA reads TGTGCCAGTGTTAACGGGGGGGCCAAAAACATTCAGTACTTC. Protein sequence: CASVNGGAKNIQYF.